The clone carrying this TCR beta chain was counted ten times or more. Its target is unknown. This record comes from a study of early T cells in non-severe SARS-CoV-2 infection. Study-wide background: Investigators sequenced bulk RNA drawn from unsorted whole blood, and chains remained unpaired. Overall study findings and caveats: Matching with VDJdb favored anti-spike CD8 responses (missing private and CD4 specificities).

The CDR3 sequence is 16 residues long. Trimming pared 5 bases from V and 4 bases from J, leaving 20 bases between. CDR1 is SGHTA and CDR2 is FQGNSA in the germline V gene. Molecules of cDNA were individually given unique molecular identifiers that were attached to them. TCRdb ran MiXCR on the 5' RACE reads and lists one entry per CDR3 protein. The data show more than 65,000 distinct CDR3 sequences, roughly 15% seen once. The sequence derives from an adult who was a healthcare worker with PCR-confirmed SARS-CoV-2 infection or an uninfected control (not recorded which). Material for sequencing was whole blood. The chain is built from TRBV7-2 and TRBJ1-1; no reliable D call. The CDR3 DNA sequence: TGTGCCAGCAGCCTAACCCCCGGCAGGTGGGGCACTGAAGCTTTCTTT. Its protein product is CASSLTPGRWGTEAFF.